The sequence of this T cell receptor beta chain was determined in a study of sequential checkpoint blockade in melanoma. The wider study: Randomization was 1:1 between first-line nivolumab→ipilimumab and ipilimumab→nivolumab.

V was trimmed by 5 bases and J by 1 base, leaving 8 bases between them. The germline V gene encodes CDR1 MNHGY and CDR2 SAAAGT. This CDR3 contains 14 residues. Findings and limits, study-wide: Clinical benefit was about 30 times likelier when tumor T-cell fraction and clonality increased. PD-L1 staining and CD8+ counts, not mutational load, tracked tumor T-cell clonality.

As for treatment: randomized to nivolumab then ipilimumab (arm A) or the reverse (arm B). DNA-damaging chemotherapy had not been given to any patient beforehand. By sample fraction, this clone is large (0.1 to 1%). Antigen: not known. Clones were read by immunoSEQ multiplex PCR, and TCRdb kept only the in-frame ones, dropping some. The repertoire holds 1,500 or so clones, with 21% as singletons. This clonotype was obtained from a human donor with melanoma. The rearrangement joins TRBV6-8 to TRBJ2-2; tentatively, D is TRBD1 (5 bases). The sample in question was tumor tissue (inferred from file names), obtained from a patient given nivolumab and ipilimumab in sequence. The DNA of the CDR3 is TGTGCCAGCAGTGACGGACAGAACACCGGGGAGCTGTTTTTT. This translates into CASSDGQNTGELFF.